Sequencing of this T cell receptor (beta chain) was carried out in a study of cytomegalovirus exposure and HLA in healthy donors. Regarding the study as a whole: An analysis done earlier found most TCR beta V segments productive about 87% or about 30% of the time. Rare sequences made up most TCRs, while some public TCRs were found in many donors.

In regard to this clone: Its cognate antigen is unknown.

This CDR3 region has 13 residues. V lost 4 bases, J lost 8 bases, and 15 bases lay in between. The germline CDR1 and CDR2 sequences are SGHDT and YYEEEE. 13 Jbeta primers and 60 Vbeta primers were used for the PCR. Study processing details: A later analysis tallied approximately 80 million unique TCR beta chains, 8.5 million to 11 million of them shared. Sequencing used immunoSEQ multiplex PCR; TCRdb keeps in-frame clones, though not all of them. V and J calls and clone size are given by that table; D and trimming were obtained from the DNA. The profile shows around 50,000 clones, about four fifths of them singletons. Those who donated were healthy bone marrow donors.

V is TRBV5-6 and J is TRBJ1-2, with D uncertain. This clonotype was obtained from a man aged 35-49 years in good health and CMV-seronegative. Sequencing used PBMCs. The CDR3 spells CASSPGSHGGYTF. DNA of the CDR3: TGTGCCAGCAGCCCGGGGTCACATGGCGGCTACACCTTC.